This TCR beta chain was observed in a study of shared clonotypes between healthy human individuals. The study, taken as a whole, reports: The study drew on few donors, limiting represented genetic and exposure-history diversity.

This table comes from immunoSEQ multiplex PCR, and its TCRdb copy is limited to in-frame clones, with some not included. The repertoire holds about 520,000 clones, 78% seen once, with 12% in the top ten. Germline lookup yields CDR1 SGHRS and CDR2 YFSETQ. This CDR3 region has 16 residues. Trimming shortened V by 2 bases and J by 0 bases, and 12 bases separated the two germline ends. As regards this clone: Antigen unknown.

Sequencing was done on a sample of PBMCs. The chain couples TRBV5-1 to TRBJ2-1; D perhaps matches TRBD2 (5 bases). This TCR derives from a woman between 40 and 50 years old in good health. Some clones in this sample may be carry-over from other donors' samples. DNA for the CDR3: TGCGCCAGCAGCTTAGGACTGGCGAGCTCCTACAATGAGCAGTTCTTC. It codes for CASSLGLASSYNEQFF.